This TCR beta chain emerged from a study of sequential checkpoint blockade in melanoma. Across the study: Both treatment sequences were followed by maintenance nivolumab.

Germline CDR1 MNHNS, CDR2 SASEGT. The V gene end was trimmed by 7 bases and the J gene end by 4 bases; junction bases not matched to a gene: 10. CDR3 length equals 15 residues. Documented treatment: randomized to nivolumab then ipilimumab (arm A) or the reverse (arm B). No patient had prior DNA-damaging chemotherapy. PBMC sorting kept live CD3+CD8+ cells without CD19 or CD56. Measured with immunoSEQ multiplex PCR; TCRdb has only the in-frame clones, and not every one. Found here are 13,000 or so clones, over 60% of them singletons; the top ten hold roughly 34%. This chain links TRBV6-1 with TRBJ1-2; 9 bases are shared with TRBD1. Specimen: CD8+ T cells sorted from blood (inferred from file names), collected from a patient given nivolumab and ipilimumab in sequence. This receptor was identified in a human donor with melanoma. The CDR3 sequence is CASNTPGTGTYGYTF. In nucleotides, the CDR3 is TGTGCCAGCAATACCCCGGGGACAGGGACCTATGGCTACACCTTC.